Presented here are 22 T cell receptor beta chains from one specimen sequenced in a study of somatic mutations in cytotoxic T cells in rheumatoid arthritis. Profiled with immunoSEQ multiplex PCR; TCRdb holds only in-frame clones, not every one. The repertoire holds more than 11,000 clones, with about 81% as singletons. The sequencing sample was made of CD8+ T cells sorted from blood. The receptors were sampled from an adult with rheumatoid arthritis.

This rearrangement joins TRBV11-2 to TRBJ2-6, with D hard to call. The V end was cut by 5 bases, the J end by 0 bases, with 11 bases between. Germline V gives CDR1 SGHAT, CDR2 FQNNGV. The CDR3 sequence is 16 residues long. The CDR3 coding sequence is TGTGCCAGCAGCAATACTTTCACCTCTGGGGCCAACGTCCTGACTTTC. Protein sequence: CASSNTFTSGANVLTF.

The V and J genes are TRBV10-3 and TRBJ1-5; maybe TRBD1 (6 bases). CDR1 is ENHRY and CDR2 is SYGVKD in the germline V gene. Trimming took 7 bases from V and 3 from J, leaving 16 bases between them. The CDR3 has 15 amino acids. For the CDR3, the DNA is TGTGCCATCATCCCTTCCAGGGGTTACAATCAGCCCCAGCATTTT. Translation: CAIIPSRGYNQPQHF.

The rearrangement joins TRBV19 to TRBJ2-1; possible D gene TRBD2, 6 bases. The CDR3 is made up of 16 amino acids. Germline assignment: CDR1 LNHDA and CDR2 SQIVND (reference sequence). V lost 5 bases and J lost 2, with 16 bases in between. The CDR3 nucleotides are TGTGCCAGTAGTTCCAGAGACGGGGAGGCCTACAATGAGCAGTTCTTC. Its translation is CASSSRDGEAYNEQFF.

V and J are TRBV13 and TRBJ2-3, with TRBD2 matching 11 bases. The trim removed 5 bases at V and 2 bases at J, leaving 6 bases unmatched. Germline V gene sequence: CDR1 PRHDT, CDR2 FYEKMQ (reference sequence). This CDR3 spans 16 amino acids. The CDR3 nucleotides are TGTGCCAGCAGCGGGGGACTAGCGGAAATCACAGATACGCAGTATTTT. Translated, it gives CASSGGLAEITDTQYF. The variable domain in full, completed from reference TRBV13 and TRBJ2-3, reads AAGVIQSPRHLIKEKRETATLKCYPIPRHDTVYWYQQGPGQDPQFLISFYEKMQSDKGSIPDRFSAQQFSDYHSELNMSSLELGDSALYFCASSGGLAEITDTQYFGPGTRLTVL.

This clone was found a few times. The J gene is TRBJ2-2, the V gene TRBV27; unclear D gene. The CDR3 loop spans 13 amino acids. CDR1 is MNHEY, CDR2 SMNVEV, per germline (reference sequence). The V end lost 8 bases, the J end lost 5 bases, and 12 bases lay between the germline ends. The chain's CDR3 is CASFHIGTGELFF. The CDR3 DNA is TGTGCCAGCTTCCACATAGGGACCGGGGAGCTGTTTTTT.

The rearrangement links TRBV28 to TRBJ1-1; a weak D match, TRBD1 (5 bases). The CDR3 is made up of 12 amino acids. The germline CDR1 and CDR2 sequences are MDHEN and SYDVKM. Trimming pared 7 bases from V and 5 bases from J, leaving 11 bases between. CDR3 sequence reads: CASTGGGTEAFF. The CDR3 DNA sequence: TGTGCCAGCACCGGGGGGGGGACTGAAGCTTTCTTT.

This rearrangement joins TRBV7-9 to TRBJ2-6, with a weak D call TRBD2 (5 bases). CDR1 SEHNR and CDR2 FQNEAQ come from the germline V gene (reference sequence). The CDR3 runs 16 residues. Trimming removed 1 base at V and 0 bases at J, with 7 bases between. The CDR3 here is CASSLGRGSGANVLTF. The CDR3 DNA sequence: TGTGCCAGCAGCTTAGGTCGGGGCTCTGGGGCCAACGTCCTGACTTTC.

V is TRBV4-3 and J is TRBJ2-5; the match to TRBD1 covers 9 bases. The J call may be mistaken, given a closer DNA end match to TRBJ2-7. Germline CDR1 LGHNA, CDR2 YSLEER. The CDR3 is made up of 14 amino acids. The CDR3 nucleotides are TGCGCCAGCAGCCCCGGGACAGGGTCCTACGAGCAGTACTTC. This sequence encodes CASSPGTGSYEQYF.

This chain links TRBV7-9 with TRBJ1-2; TRBD1 matches at 8 bases. V shed 4 bases and J 8 bases; nucleotides not matched to a gene: 9. The CDR3 contains 14 residues. Germline values: CDR1 SEHNR, CDR2 FQNEAQ (reference sequence). CDR3 in amino acids: CASSSPRQGLGYTF. As DNA, the CDR3 is TGTGCCAGCAGCTCCCCACGACAGGGGTTGGGCTACACCTTC.

This clone has just one count. The chain has TRBV4-1 and TRBJ2-1; 11 bases agree with TRBD2. Germline CDR1 MGHRA, CDR2 YSYEKL. With 5 bases clipped from V and 4 bases from J, the junction kept 10 bases outside the gene matches. The CDR3 totals 17 residues. The CDR3 region has the DNA TGCGCCAGCAGCATTCATAGCGGGAGGGCCAATTACAATGAGCAGTTCTTC. It specifies CASSIHSGRANYNEQFF.

This clone appeared a few times. The rearrangement links TRBV19 to TRBJ1-1, with 8 positions matching TRBD1. There are 14 residues in the CDR3. Germline V gives CDR1 LNHDA, CDR2 SQIVND (reference sequence). Losses at the gene ends were 2 bases for V and 8 bases for J; bases not matched to a gene: 7. The CDR3 sequence is CASSITGTGEEAFF. The CDR3 DNA reads TGTGCCAGTAGTATAACCGGGACAGGTGAAGAAGCTTTCTTT.

The chain has TRBV19 and TRBJ1-2; a possible D gene is TRBD1 (6 bases). The V gene lost 8 bases and the J gene lost 10 bases, with 14 bases spanning the gap. CDR1 and CDR2 (germline): LNHDA, SQIVND (reference sequence). CDR3 length equals 11 residues. CDR3 loop: CASHTGSDYTF. CDR3 in DNA: TGTGCCAGTCACACAGGGTCCGACTACACCTTC.

This clone was observed a handful of times. The CDR3 reads CASRLSGRAGDEQFF. Here the CDR3 DNA reads TGTGCCAGTAGGCTTAGCGGGAGGGCTGGAGATGAGCAGTTCTTC. This chain links TRBV19 with TRBJ2-1, with TRBD2 matching over 11 bases. J gave up 8 bases and V 6 bases, and 9 bases lay outside the gene matches. Germline assignment: CDR1 LNHDA and CDR2 SQIVND (reference sequence). This CDR3 has 15 amino acids. The entire variable domain, with the rest obtained from reference TRBV19 and TRBJ2-1, is as follows: DGGITQSPKYLFRKEGQNVTLSCEQNLNHDAMYWYRQDPGQGLRLIYYSQIVNDFQKGDIAEGYSVSREKKESFPLTVTSAQKNPTAFYLCASRLSGRAGDEQFFGPGTRLTVL.

This chain joins TRBV4-1 and TRBJ2-1; 11 nucleotides line up with TRBD1. The length of the CDR3 is 16 residues. J was trimmed by 5 bases and V by 1 base; bases with no gene match: 4. Germline V lookup: CDR1 MGHRA, CDR2 YSYEKL. The CDR3 DNA sequence: TGCGCCAGCAGCCAAGCCGGACAGGGGGCTAACAATGAGCAGTTCTTC. This codes for CASSQAGQGANNEQFF.

The J gene is TRBJ1-1, the V gene TRBV9; D ambiguous. The germline V and J ends were trimmed by 3 bases and 0 bases, with 9 bases remaining between them. Germline assignment: CDR1 SGDLS and CDR2 YYNGEE. The CDR3 spans 14 residues. This chain's CDR3 is CASSDGSMNTEAFF. The CDR3, as DNA: TGTGCCAGCAGCGATGGAAGCATGAACACTGAAGCTTTCTTT.

The chain links TRBV5-3 to TRBJ1-1; D unresolved. TRBV5-3 is reported as an ORF; its role is uncertain. There are 14 residues in the CDR3. Trimming cost V 1 base and J 5 bases, with 12 bases left between them. The CDR3 DNA follows: TGTGCCAGAAGCTTGAGGCTAATGGGGACTGAAGCTTTCTTT. Translated: CARSLRLMGTEAFF.

The chain joins TRBV27 to TRBJ2-2, with D unclear. The ends were cut back, 3 bases at V and 6 bases at J, with 17 bases in the middle. This CDR3 is built from 16 residues. Germline CDR1 and CDR2: MNHEY and SMNVEV (reference sequence). CDR3 sequence reads: CASSFRRSTGPGELFF. The CDR3 DNA follows: TGTGCCAGCAGTTTTCGGCGATCCACTGGGCCCGGGGAGCTGTTTTTT.

The chain employs TRBV7-3 and TRBJ2-7, with D perhaps matching TRBD1 (5 bases). Germline lookup yields CDR1 SGHTA and CDR2 FQGTGA. The CDR3 is made up of 13 amino acids. The V and J ends lost 0 bases and 4 bases respectively, with 7 bases between them. CDR3 in DNA: TGTGCCAGCAGCTTAACAAAGGGGTACGAGCAGTACTTC. Its protein product is CASSLTKGYEQYF.

This clone was detected a few times. J is TRBJ1-2 and V is TRBV7-6, with a possible D match to TRBD1 (6 bases). CDR1 and CDR2 from the germline V gene are SGHVS and FNYEAQ. Trimming took off 5 bases at V and 6 bases at J, with 19 bases between the two ends. This CDR3 has 15 amino acids. The CDR3 nucleotides are TGTGCCAGCAGCCAGGTCGGGGGGCGCCCCGATGGCTACACCTTC. It is translated as CASSQVGGRPDGYTF.

The V call is TRBV7-2, the J call TRBJ2-4; 7 bases align to TRBD2. The CDR3 loop spans 15 amino acids. The V segment lost 7 bases and the J segment 6 bases; nucleotides outside the gene matches: 12. Germline CDR1 SGHTA, CDR2 FQGNSA. This CDR3 reads CASTPPRGEGNIQYF. The CDR3 DNA reads as TGTGCCAGCACCCCGCCCCGGGGGGAGGGAAACATTCAGTACTTC.

The table lists this clone with a count of one. The genes are TRBV27 and TRBJ1-1; no reliable D call. Trimming cost V 3 bases and J 1 base, with 12 bases left between them. The germline V gene has CDR1 MNHEY and CDR2 SMNVEV (reference sequence). This CDR3 has 15 amino acids. CDR3 region: CASSLWAATNTEAFF. The CDR3 DNA reads TGTGCCAGCAGTTTGTGGGCGGCGACGAACACTGAAGCTTTCTTT.

The chain is built from TRBV6-1 and TRBJ2-5; D unclear. Germline V gene lookup returns CDR1 MNHNS and CDR2 SASEGT. Trimming took off 6 bases at V and 7 bases at J, with 9 bases between the two ends. This CDR3 comprises 11 residues. CDR3 sequence reads: CASRVTGTQYF. In nucleotides, the CDR3 is TGTGCCAGCAGGGTAACTGGGACCCAGTACTTC.